The present TCR beta chain was sequenced within a study of T cells in localized non-small cell lung cancer. Whole-study findings and limits: Heterogeneity remains possible, as sequencing covered one tumor region only.

From germline, CDR1 is SGHDT and CDR2 YYEEEE. This CDR3 contains 19 residues. V trimming: 4 bases; J trimming: 5 bases; junction bases outside the gene matches: 14. Produced via immunoSEQ multiplex PCR; TCRdb's table is partial and in-frame only. The table shows under 40,000 clones, with 78% occurring only once. Comments on this clone: Its specificity is unknown.

Here the sequenced sample was peripheral blood, taken before any cancer treatment. The TCR comes from a male donor aged 60 or over with stage II squamous cell lung carcinoma. The rearrangement links TRBV5-6 to TRBJ2-1; TRBD2 matches at 14 bases. CDR3 loop: CASSRDKGLAGAKDNEQFF. The CDR3 DNA sequence: TGTGCCAGCAGCCGTGATAAGGGACTAGCGGGAGCGAAAGACAATGAGCAGTTCTTC.